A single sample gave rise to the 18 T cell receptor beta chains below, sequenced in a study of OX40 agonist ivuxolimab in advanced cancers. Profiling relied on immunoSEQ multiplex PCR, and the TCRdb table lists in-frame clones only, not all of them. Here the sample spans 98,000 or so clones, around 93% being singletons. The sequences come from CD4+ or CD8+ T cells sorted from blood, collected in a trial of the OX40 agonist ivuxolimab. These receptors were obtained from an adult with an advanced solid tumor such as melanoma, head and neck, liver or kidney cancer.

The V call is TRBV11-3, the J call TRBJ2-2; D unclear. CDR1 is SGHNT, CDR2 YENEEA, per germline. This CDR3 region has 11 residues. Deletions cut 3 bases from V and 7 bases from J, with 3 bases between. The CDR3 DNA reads TGTGCCAGCAGCTTGAACGGGGAGCTGTTTTTT. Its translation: CASSLNGELFF.

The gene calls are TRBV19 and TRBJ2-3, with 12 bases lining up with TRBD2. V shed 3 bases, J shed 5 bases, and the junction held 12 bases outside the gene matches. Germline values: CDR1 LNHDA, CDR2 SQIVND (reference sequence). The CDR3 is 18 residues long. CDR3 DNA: TGTGCCAGTAGTATCGCTAGCGGGGGGGCCATCGGTCAAGATACGCAGTATTTT. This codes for CASSIASGGAIGQDTQYF.

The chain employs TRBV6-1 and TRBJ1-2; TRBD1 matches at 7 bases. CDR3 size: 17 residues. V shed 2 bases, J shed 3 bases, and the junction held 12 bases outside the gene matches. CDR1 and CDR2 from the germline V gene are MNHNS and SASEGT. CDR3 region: CASSESQGGSLHYGYTF. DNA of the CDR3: TGTGCCAGCAGTGAAAGCCAGGGGGGGAGCCTTCACTATGGCTACACCTTC.

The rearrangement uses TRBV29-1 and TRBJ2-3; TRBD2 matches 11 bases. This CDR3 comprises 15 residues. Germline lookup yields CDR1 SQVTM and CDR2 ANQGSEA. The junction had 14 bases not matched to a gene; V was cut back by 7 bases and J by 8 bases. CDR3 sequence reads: CSARALLAGEGTQYF. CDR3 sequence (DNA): TGCAGCGCCCGGGCCCTACTAGCGGGGGAGGGTACGCAGTATTTT.

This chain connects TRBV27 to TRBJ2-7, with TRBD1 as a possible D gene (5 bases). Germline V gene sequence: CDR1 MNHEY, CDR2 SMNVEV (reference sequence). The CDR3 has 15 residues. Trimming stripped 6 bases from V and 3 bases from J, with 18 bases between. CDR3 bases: TGTGCCAGCAGCCAAAAACCAGGGTTGGGCTACGAGCAGTACTTC. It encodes CASSQKPGLGYEQYF.

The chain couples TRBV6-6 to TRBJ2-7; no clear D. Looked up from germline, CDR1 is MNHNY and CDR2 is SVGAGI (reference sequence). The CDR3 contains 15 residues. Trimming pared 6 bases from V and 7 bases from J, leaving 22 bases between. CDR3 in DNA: TGTGCCAGCAGCCATCCGTCGGACGGGTCTGGGGAGCAGTACTTC. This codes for CASSHPSDGSGEQYF.

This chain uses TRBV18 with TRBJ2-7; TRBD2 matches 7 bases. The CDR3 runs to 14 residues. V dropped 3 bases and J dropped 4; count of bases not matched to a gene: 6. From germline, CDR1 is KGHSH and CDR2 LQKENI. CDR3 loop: CASSPGGSGYEQYF. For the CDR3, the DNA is TGTGCCAGCTCACCTGGCGGGAGTGGGTACGAGCAGTACTTC.

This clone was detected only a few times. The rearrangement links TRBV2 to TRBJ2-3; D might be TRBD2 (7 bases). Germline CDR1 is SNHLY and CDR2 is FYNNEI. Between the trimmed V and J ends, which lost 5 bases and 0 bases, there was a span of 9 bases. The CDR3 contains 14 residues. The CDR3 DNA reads TGTGCCAGCAGTAGGGGGGGGAGCACAGATACGCAGTATTTT. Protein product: CASSRGGSTDTQYF.

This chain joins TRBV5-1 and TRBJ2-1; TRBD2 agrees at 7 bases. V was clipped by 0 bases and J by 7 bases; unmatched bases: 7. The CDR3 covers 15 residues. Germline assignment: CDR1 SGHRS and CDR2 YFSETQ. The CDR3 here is CASSLAGGPGNEQFF. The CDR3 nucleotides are TGCGCCAGCAGCTTGGCGGGAGGCCCTGGGAATGAGCAGTTCTTC.

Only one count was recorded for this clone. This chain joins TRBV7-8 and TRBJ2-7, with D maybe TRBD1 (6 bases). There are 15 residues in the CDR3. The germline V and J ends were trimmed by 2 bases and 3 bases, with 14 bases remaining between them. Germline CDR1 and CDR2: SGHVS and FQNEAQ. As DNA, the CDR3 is TGTGCCAGCAGCTTACAGGGGACACCCGTCTACGAGCAGTACTTC. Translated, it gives CASSLQGTPVYEQYF.

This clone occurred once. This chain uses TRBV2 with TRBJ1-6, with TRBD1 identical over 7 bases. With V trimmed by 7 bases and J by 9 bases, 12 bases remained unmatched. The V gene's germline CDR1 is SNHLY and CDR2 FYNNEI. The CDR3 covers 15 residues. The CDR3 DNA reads TGTGCCAGCACCCGAAGAAGGGGGCTGGGTTCACCCCTCCACTTT. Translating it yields CASTRRRGLGSPLHF.

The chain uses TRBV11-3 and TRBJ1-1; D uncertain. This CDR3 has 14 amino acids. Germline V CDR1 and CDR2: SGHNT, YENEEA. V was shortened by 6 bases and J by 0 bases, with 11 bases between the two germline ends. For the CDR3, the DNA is TGTGCCAGCAGTCAATTCCGGGTGAACACTGAAGCTTTCTTT. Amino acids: CASSQFRVNTEAFF.

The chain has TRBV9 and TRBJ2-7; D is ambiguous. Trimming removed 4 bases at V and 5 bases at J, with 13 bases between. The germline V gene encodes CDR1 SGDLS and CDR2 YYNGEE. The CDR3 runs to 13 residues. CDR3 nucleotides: TGTGCCAGCAGCCCCCAAGATGTCCACGAGCAGTACTTC. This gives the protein CASSPQDVHEQYF.

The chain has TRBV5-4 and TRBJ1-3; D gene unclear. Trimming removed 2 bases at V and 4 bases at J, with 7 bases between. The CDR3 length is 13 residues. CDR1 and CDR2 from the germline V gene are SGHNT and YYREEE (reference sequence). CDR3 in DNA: TGTGCCAGCAGCTTTGTAGGAGGAAACACCATATATTTT. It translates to CASSFVGGNTIYF.

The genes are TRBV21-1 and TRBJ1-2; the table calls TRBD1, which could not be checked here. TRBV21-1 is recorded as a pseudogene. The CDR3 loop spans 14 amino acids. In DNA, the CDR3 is TGTGCCAGCAGCAAAGGGACAGGGGTCTATGGCTACACCTTC. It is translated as CASSKGTGVYGYTF.

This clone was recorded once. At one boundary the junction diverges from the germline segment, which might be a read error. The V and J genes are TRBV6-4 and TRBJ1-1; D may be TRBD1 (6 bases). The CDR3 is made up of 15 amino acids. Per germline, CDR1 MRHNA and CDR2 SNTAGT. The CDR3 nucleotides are TGTGCCAGCAGCGCACAGATTACAGGGAACACTGATGCTTTCTTT. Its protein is CASSAQITGNTDAFF.

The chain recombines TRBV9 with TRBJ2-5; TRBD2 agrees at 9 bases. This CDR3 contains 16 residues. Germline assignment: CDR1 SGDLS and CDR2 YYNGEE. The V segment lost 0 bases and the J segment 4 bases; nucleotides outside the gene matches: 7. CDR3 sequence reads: CASSVDSGGLTETQYF. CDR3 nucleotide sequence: TGTGCCAGCAGCGTAGATAGCGGGGGTCTTACAGAGACCCAGTACTTC. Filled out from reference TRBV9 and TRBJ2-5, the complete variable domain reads DSGVTQTPKHLITATGQRVTLRCSPRSGDLSVYWYQQSLDQGLQFLIQYYNGEERAKGNILERFSAQQFPDLHSELNLSSLELGDSALYFCASSVDSGGLTETQYFGPGTRLLVL.

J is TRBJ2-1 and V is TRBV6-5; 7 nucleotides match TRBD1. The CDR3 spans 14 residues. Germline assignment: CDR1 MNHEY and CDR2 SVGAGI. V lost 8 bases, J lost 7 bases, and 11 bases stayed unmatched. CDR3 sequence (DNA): TGTGCCAGCGGTAGGAGCAGGGGGTGGAATGAGCAGTTCTTC. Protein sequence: CASGRSRGWNEQFF.